The 31 T cell receptor beta chains listed next were all sequenced from one sample in a study of blood T cells in healthy people across ages. The authors ran a second PCR of 7 to 11 cycles using a sample-barcoded 5' primer and a J-beta primer mix. TCRdb redid the calling of the 5' RACE reads with MiXCR, one entry per CDR3 protein. The table shows 700,000 or so distinct CDR3 sequences, with around two fifths occurring only once. Sequencing used blood. All receptors come from a man older than 75 in good health.

This clonotype was seen a handful of times. The J gene is TRBJ1-2, the V gene TRBV19; the D is unclear. Germline CDR1 LNHDA, CDR2 SQIVND (reference sequence). Trimming removed 3 bases at V and 8 bases at J, with 13 bases between. The CDR3 consists of 13 residues. The CDR3, as DNA: TGTGCCAGTAGTATTGCCGACGTTCTCGGCTACACCTTC. As protein: CASSIADVLGYTF.

The V gene is TRBV2, the J gene TRBJ1-2; D is possibly TRBD1 (5 bases). Germline V CDR1 and CDR2: SNHLY, FYNNEI. This CDR3 spans 13 amino acids. V lost 6 bases and J lost 0, with 8 bases in between. In nucleotides, the CDR3 is TGTGCCAGCAGCCCGGGGGCTAACTATGGCTACACCTTC. This gives the protein CASSPGANYGYTF.

This clonotype has a count of ten or more. V gene TRBV6-1 combines with J gene TRBJ2-1, with 11 bases fitting TRBD2. V was pared by 6 bases and J by 7 bases, with 8 bases of the junction left unmatched. The CDR3 sequence is 15 residues long. The V gene's germline CDR1 is MNHNS and CDR2 SASEGT. The CDR3 sequence: CASRQTSGNSNEQFF. The DNA of the CDR3 is TGTGCCAGCAGGCAGACTAGCGGGAACAGTAATGAGCAGTTCTTC.

This clonotype came up a few times. V usage is TRBV9 and J usage is TRBJ2-7, with D perhaps matching TRBD2 (5 bases). The germline V gene encodes CDR1 SGDLS and CDR2 YYNGEE. The CDR3 contains 14 residues. Deletions cut 0 bases from V and 2 bases from J, with 9 bases between. CDR3: CASSVAGYPYEQYF. The CDR3 region has the DNA TGTGCCAGCAGCGTAGCGGGGTACCCCTACGAGCAGTACTTC.

The rearrangement links TRBV20-1 to TRBJ2-1; the match to TRBD2 covers 10 bases. The CDR3 has 14 residues. Germline lookup yields CDR1 DFQATT and CDR2 SNEGSKA (reference sequence). After removal of 6 bases from V and 5 bases from J, the junction contained 7 bases not matched to a gene. The CDR3 is CSAKTSGADNEQFF. The DNA of the CDR3 is TGCAGTGCCAAAACTAGCGGGGCCGACAATGAGCAGTTCTTC.

The chain has TRBV29-1 and TRBJ2-1; maybe TRBD1 (5 bases). Trimming removed 2 bases at V and 3 bases at J, with 11 bases between. Germline values: CDR1 SQVTM, CDR2 ANQGSEA. The CDR3 has 14 amino acids. CDR3 coding DNA: TGCAGCGTTGAACGCCTAAGGGGCTACAATGAGCAGTTCTTC. Its translation is CSVERLRGYNEQFF.

In its sample, this clonotype was seen a few times. J is TRBJ2-7 and V is TRBV6-5; tentatively, D is TRBD1 (5 bases). Trimming pared 0 bases from V and 4 bases from J, leaving 7 bases between. Germline CDR1 is MNHEY and CDR2 is SVGAGI. This CDR3 contains 13 residues. CDR3 amino acids: CASSYSGQYEQYF. The CDR3 nucleotides read TGTGCCAGCAGTTACTCTGGACAATACGAGCAGTACTTC.

Regarding this clonotype: A read error is possible here, since a much larger clone lies one base away. V usage is TRBV20-1 and J usage is TRBJ2-1; TRBD1 might be the D (5 bases). The germline gives CDR1 DFQATT, CDR2 SNEGSKA (reference sequence). V lost 3 bases and J 2 bases, leaving 11 bases between the germline ends. This CDR3 comprises 14 residues. CDR3 region: CSASHRWAYNEQFF. CDR3 in DNA: TGCAGTGCTAGCCACAGGTGGGCCTACAATGAGCAGTTCTTC.

This clonotype was seen at least ten times. The chain employs TRBV7-2 and TRBJ2-5, with D unresolved. The CDR3 has 14 amino acids. Trimming pared 5 bases from V and 7 bases from J, leaving 17 bases between. The germline V gene encodes CDR1 SGHTA and CDR2 FQGNSA. CDR3: CASSPEASAGTQYF. The CDR3 DNA reads as TGTGCCAGCAGCCCCGAGGCCTCCGCTGGGACCCAGTACTTC. Full variable domain (remainder filled in from reference TRBV7-2 and TRBJ2-5): GAGVSQSPSNKVTEKGKDVELRCDPISGHTALYWYRQSLGQGLEFLIYFQGNSAPDKSGLPSDRFSAERTGGSVSTLTIQRTQQEDSAVYLCASSPEASAGTQYFGPGTRLLVL.

This clonotype was recorded a few times. The CDR3 DNA is TGTGCCAGCAGCTTAGGCTCCTACTACAATGAGCAGTTCTTC. Translating it yields CASSLGSYYNEQFF. J is TRBJ2-1 and V is TRBV11-2; no reliable D call. Trimming removed 1 base from V and 3 bases from J, with 7 bases in between. CDR1 SGHAT and CDR2 FQNNGV come from the germline V gene. The CDR3 has 14 amino acids.

The rearrangement joins TRBV28 to TRBJ1-1; no reliable D call. Germline CDR1 is MDHEN and CDR2 is SYDVKM. CDR3 length: 13 residues. V was cut by 5 bases and J by 5 bases, with 12 bases left in between. CDR3: CASSAGEKTEAFF. CDR3 nucleotides: TGTGCCAGCAGTGCCGGGGAAAAAACTGAAGCTTTCTTT.

For the CDR3, the DNA is TGCAGTGCTAGGACAGGGCAATTGGGGAACACTGAAGCTTTCTTT. Its translation is CSARTGQLGNTEAFF. The chain carries TRBV20-1 and TRBJ1-1; 7 nucleotides agree with TRBD1. CDR1 and CDR2 (germline): DFQATT, SNEGSKA (reference sequence). The CDR3 contains 15 residues. The V segment lost 3 bases and the J segment 1 base; nucleotides outside the gene matches: 8.

Of note for this clonotype: A junction end diverges from the germline sequence, so it may reflect a read error. This chain links TRBV6-2 or TRBV6-3 with TRBJ2-5, with D perhaps matching TRBD1 or TRBD2 (5 bases each). The germline gives CDR1 MNHEY, CDR2 SVGEGT. CDR3 size: 14 residues. CDR3 sequence: CTSSRPGPRETQYF. CDR3 nucleotides: TGTACCAGCAGTCGCCCGGGGCCTCGGGAGACCCAGTACTTC.

The gene calls are TRBV11-2 and TRBJ2-3, with D perhaps matching TRBD1 (6 bases). Trimming cost V 5 bases and J 8 bases, with 14 bases left between them. CDR1 is SGHAT, CDR2 FQNNGV, per germline. The CDR3 contains 13 residues. CDR3 loop: CASSTGTSGTQYF. Here the CDR3 DNA reads TGTGCCAGCAGCACCGGGACAAGTGGTACGCAGTATTTT.

J is TRBJ2-2 and V is TRBV27; tentatively, D is TRBD2 (6 bases). The V end lost 6 bases, the J end lost 0 bases, and 8 bases lay between the germline ends. Germline V CDR1 and CDR2: MNHEY, SMNVEV (reference sequence). The CDR3 consists of 14 residues. The CDR3 loop reads CASRRGANTGELFF. CDR3 nucleotides: TGTGCCAGCAGGCGGGGTGCGAACACCGGGGAGCTGTTTTTT.

V usage is TRBV6-5 and J usage is TRBJ1-1, with D unresolved. Between the trimmed V and J ends, which lost 1 base and 4 bases, there was a span of 10 bases. Germline values: CDR1 MNHEY, CDR2 SVGAGI. The CDR3 consists of 14 residues. As DNA, the CDR3 is TGTGCCAGCAGTTACTTGATAGGGCTCACTGAAGCTTTCTTT. It encodes CASSYLIGLTEAFF.

V gene TRBV5-1 combines with J gene TRBJ1-2, with 8 bases that match TRBD1. Germline CDR1 SGHRS, CDR2 YFSETQ. J was trimmed by 3 bases and V by 3 bases; bases with no gene match: 4. CDR3 length equals 14 residues. The CDR3 loop reads CASSSSDRDYGYTF. CDR3 bases: TGCGCCAGCAGCTCATCGGACAGGGACTATGGCTACACCTTC.

The V gene is TRBV28, the J gene TRBJ2-1; no clear D. Germline V gene lookup returns CDR1 MDHEN and CDR2 SYDVKM. Trimming took 4 bases from V and 3 from J, leaving 13 bases between them. The CDR3 covers 15 residues. CDR3 amino acids: CASSSDMNIYNEQFF. The DNA of the CDR3 is TGTGCCAGCAGTTCTGATATGAATATCTACAATGAGCAGTTCTTC. The full variable domain, completed using reference TRBV28 and TRBJ2-1, is DVKVTQSSRYLVKRTGEKVFLECVQDMDHENMFWYRQDPGLGLRLIYFSYDVKMKEKGDIPEGYSVSREKKERFSLILESASTNQTSMYLCASSSDMNIYNEQFFGPGTRLTVL.

V usage is TRBV29-1 and J usage is TRBJ1-1, with unresolved D. This CDR3 has 12 amino acids. V lost 5 bases to trimming and J lost 6 bases, with 13 bases between them. Germline V gene sequence: CDR1 SQVTM, CDR2 ANQGSEA. The CDR3 sequence: CSVSHRGAEAFF. For the CDR3, the DNA is TGCAGCGTTTCACACCGAGGAGCTGAAGCTTTCTTT.

This clonotype has at least ten counts. CDR3 loop: CASSSTAPTSGRAPHRDTQYF. CDR3 in DNA: TGTGCCAGCAGTTCGACTGCCCCCACTAGCGGGAGGGCCCCACACAGAGATACGCAGTATTTT. V and J are TRBV28 and TRBJ2-3; 13 bases fit TRBD2. The ends lost 4 bases at V and 5 bases at J; junction bases unmatched: 21. Germline values: CDR1 MDHEN, CDR2 SYDVKM. The CDR3 spans 21 residues.

In this sample, this clonotype turned up a few times. The chain links TRBV4-3 to TRBJ2-1; D remains ambiguous. Germline CDR1 and CDR2: LGHNA and YSLEER. This CDR3 contains 16 residues. The V end was cut by 1 base, the J end by 10 bases, with 20 bases between. In DNA form, the CDR3 reads TGCGCCAGCAGCCAAGTGGGGAAAGGGCTTTTGATGGAGCAGTTCTTC. Residues: CASSQVGKGLLMEQFF.

This rearrangement joins TRBV5-1 to TRBJ2-7; 8 bases are a match to TRBD1. V lost 2 bases, J lost 2 bases, and 6 bases stayed unmatched. CDR3 length equals 15 residues. Germline CDR1 reads SGHRS; CDR2 reads YFSETQ. CDR3 sequence: CASSFGQGRTYEQYF. CDR3 DNA: TGCGCCAGCAGCTTTGGACAGGGAAGGACCTACGAGCAGTACTTC.

This clonotype showed up just a few times. The CDR3 DNA sequence: TGTGCCAGCACGAGGGATAAGGGCTCCGGAAACACCATATATTTT. Its translation is CASTRDKGSGNTIYF. This chain links TRBV21-1 with TRBJ1-3. TRBV21-1 constitutes a pseudogene. The CDR3 has 15 residues.

This clonotype has more than one count but fewer than ten. The rearrangement links TRBV18 to TRBJ2-5, with no clear D. The CDR3 spans 11 residues. V gave up 3 bases and J gave up 4 bases, with 3 bases separating them. Per the germline V gene, CDR1 is KGHSH and CDR2 is LQKENI. For the CDR3, the DNA is TGTGCCAGCTCACCCTCAGAGACCCAGTACTTC. Its translation is CASSPSETQYF.

This clonotype was seen a few times. CDR3 DNA: TGTGCCAGCAGCCCCAGGACAGGGCCCTACAATGAGCAGTACTTC. It is translated as CASSPRTGPYNEQYF. The chain carries TRBV11-2 and TRBJ2-1; 8 bases fit TRBD1. The J call is in doubt because the DNA end fits TRBJ2-7 better. The CDR3 runs 15 residues. Germline V gene data show CDR1 as SGHAT and CDR2 as FQNNGV.

This clonotype was seen only a few times. The chain joins TRBV4-3 to TRBJ2-4, with D unclear. This CDR3 spans 15 amino acids. V shed 4 bases and J shed 1 base, with 11 bases lying between them. Germline CDR1 LGHNA, CDR2 YSLEER. The CDR3 reads CASSPAAGAKNIQYF. The CDR3 bases are TGCGCCAGCAGCCCCGCCGCCGGTGCCAAAAACATTCAGTACTTC.

This clonotype was seen only a few times. V and J are TRBV29-1 and TRBJ2-1; TRBD2 is a possible D gene (5 bases). TRBJ2-7 matches the DNA end more closely, so the J call is doubtful. From germline, CDR1 is SQVTM and CDR2 ANQGSEA. This CDR3 is 14 amino acids long. The CDR3 DNA sequence: TGCAGCGTTGGTGACGGGATGACGTTGAATGAGCAGTACTTC. This sequence encodes CSVGDGMTLNEQYF.

This clonotype was seen a handful of times. The chain combines TRBV9 with TRBJ2-5; the D gene is possibly TRBD2 (5 bases). CDR1 and CDR2 (germline): SGDLS, YYNGEE. The CDR3 extends over 13 amino acids. V lost 1 base and J 5 bases, leaving 9 bases between the germline ends. The CDR3, as DNA: TGTGCCAGCAGCGTACGGGGAAGTGAGACCCAGTACTTC. Protein: CASSVRGSETQYF.

The CDR3 protein is CASSPFRRYEQYF. The DNA of the CDR3 is TGTGCCAGCAGCCCTTTCAGACGATACGAGCAGTACTTC. The chain combines TRBV7-2 with TRBJ2-7; D unresolved. The germline gives CDR1 SGHTA, CDR2 FQGNSA. Between the trimmed V and J ends, which lost 5 bases and 4 bases, there was a span of 12 bases. CDR3 length: 13 residues.

The chain is built from TRBV20-1 and TRBJ2-5; maybe TRBD2 (6 bases). The V end lost 3 bases, the J end lost 13 bases, and 18 bases lay between the germline ends. The germline gives CDR1 DFQATT, CDR2 SNEGSKA (reference sequence). This CDR3 is built from 12 residues. This CDR3 reads CSARGREWRTYF. The CDR3 DNA is TGCAGTGCTAGGGGCCGGGAGTGGAGGACGTACTTC.

As for this clonotype: Since a much larger clone is just one base distant, this may be a read error. The V call is TRBV7-2, the J call TRBJ2-5; tentatively, D is TRBD2 (6 bases). Germline values: CDR1 SGHTA, CDR2 FQGNSA. The length of the CDR3 is 15 residues. The CDR3 is CAGSRQPSVQETQYF. The CDR3 DNA sequence: TGTGCCGGCAGCCGCCAGCCTAGCGTCCAAGAGACCCAGTACTTC. Supplemented by reference TRBV7-2 and TRBJ2-5, the full variable domain reads GAGVSQSPSNKVTEKGKDVELRCDPISGHTALYWYRQSLGQGLEFLIYFQGNSAPDKSGLPSDRFSAERTGGSVSTLTIQRTQQEDSAVYLCAGSRQPSVQETQYFGPGTRLLVL.